This T cell receptor (beta chain) was found in a study of blood T cell repertoires in COVID-19. Across the whole study: Samples representing acute and convalescent COVID-19 were sourced from the United States, Italy and Spain.

The CDR3 is made up of 15 amino acids. Germline lookup yields CDR1 WNHNN and CDR2 SYGVQD (reference sequence). The V segment lost 5 bases and the J segment 2 bases; nucleotides outside the gene matches: 6. Sequencing used immunoSEQ multiplex PCR; TCRdb keeps in-frame clones, though not all of them. This table holds approximately 280,000 clones, roughly nine tenths found once. The rearrangement uses TRBV10-1 and TRBJ1-5; 7 bases line up with TRBD1. The clonotype originates from a man aged 45-65 years with acute or convalescent COVID-19. Sample: peripheral blood. CDR3 bases: TGCGCCAGCAGTCCCACGGGGACAGGCAATCAGCCCCAGCATTTT. Protein sequence: CASSPTGTGNQPQHF.